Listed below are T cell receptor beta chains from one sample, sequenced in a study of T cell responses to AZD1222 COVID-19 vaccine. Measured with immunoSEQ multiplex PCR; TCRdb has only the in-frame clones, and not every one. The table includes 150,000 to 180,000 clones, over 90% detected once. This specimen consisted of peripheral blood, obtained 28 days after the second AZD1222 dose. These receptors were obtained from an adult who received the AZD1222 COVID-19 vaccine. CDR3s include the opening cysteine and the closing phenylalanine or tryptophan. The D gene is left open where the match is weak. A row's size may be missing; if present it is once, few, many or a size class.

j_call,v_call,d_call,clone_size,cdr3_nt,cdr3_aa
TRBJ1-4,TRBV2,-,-,TGTGCCAGCAATATCCGGACCGGCACTAATGAAAAACTGTTTTTT,CASNIRTGTNEKLFF
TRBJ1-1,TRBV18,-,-,TGTGCCAGCTCACCAGGGGGAGGACAACAGGACATGAACACTGAAGCTTTCTTT,CASSPGGGQQDMNTEAFF
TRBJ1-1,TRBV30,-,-,TGTGCCTGGAGTTGGGGCCCGAACACTGAAGCTTTCTTT,CAWSWGPNTEAFF
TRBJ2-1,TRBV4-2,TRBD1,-,TGTGCCAGCCTAAGGAAACAGGGGGACTCCTACAATGAGCAGTTCTTC,CASLRKQGDSYNEQFF
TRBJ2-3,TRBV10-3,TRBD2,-,TGTGCCATCAGCGGGACTAGCGGGATTTCCACAGATACGCAGTATTTT,CAISGTSGISTDTQYF
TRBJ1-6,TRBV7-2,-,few,TGTGCCAGCACCCCGGACACAAATAATTCACCCCTCCACTTT,CASTPDTNNSPLHF
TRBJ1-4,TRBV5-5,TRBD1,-,TGTGCCAGCAGCACCCGACTACAGGGGGCAGGGGAAAAACTGTTTTTT,CASSTRLQGAGEKLFF
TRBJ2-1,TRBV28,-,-,TGTGCCAGCAGTTTATCGGGACTCCCGAACCTCCATGAGCAGTTCTTC,CASSLSGLPNLHEQFF
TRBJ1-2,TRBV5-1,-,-,TGCGCCAGCAGTACCACTGAGGGGAAAGTTGGCTATGGCTACACCTTC,CASSTTEGKVGYGYTF
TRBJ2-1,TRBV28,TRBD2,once,TGTGCCAGCAGTTTATTCCTAGCGGGAGGGTACAATGAGCAGTTCTTC,CASSLFLAGGYNEQFF
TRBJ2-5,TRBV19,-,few,TGTGCCAGTAGTATGGGAGTCGAACAGACCCAGTACTTC,CASSMGVEQTQYF
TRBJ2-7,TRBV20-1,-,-,TGCAGTGCTAGTCTCGGTTCTTACGAGCAGTACTTC,CSASLGSYEQYF
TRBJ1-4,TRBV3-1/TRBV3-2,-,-,TGTGCCAGCAGCCAAAAGCTACAGTCGACTAATGAAAAACTGTTTTTT,CASSQKLQSTNEKLFF
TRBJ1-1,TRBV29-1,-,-,TGCAGCGTTGAAGAAGTCATGAACACTGAAGCTTTCTTT,CSVEEVMNTEAFF
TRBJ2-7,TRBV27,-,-,TGTGCCAGCAGTTTATCAACAGGATACGAGCAGTACTTC,CASSLSTGYEQYF
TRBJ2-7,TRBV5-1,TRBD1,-,TGCGCCAGCAGCTTGGAAGGGGGCAACTACGAGCAGTACTTC,CASSLEGGNYEQYF
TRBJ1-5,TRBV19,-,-,TGTGCCAGTAACTCAAGGTGGGTGGAACCCCAGCATTTT,CASNSRWVEPQHF
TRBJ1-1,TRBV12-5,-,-,TGTGCTAGTGACCTAGGATTGGGGAACACTGAAGCTTTCTTT,CASDLGLGNTEAFF
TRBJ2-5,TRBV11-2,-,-,TGTGCCAGCAGCCAAGACCGATCACAGGGAAGCCAGTACTTC,CASSQDRSQGSQYF
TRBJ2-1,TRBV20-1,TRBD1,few,TGCAGTGCCCAGGGGGCTAGGGATTACTTCTTC,CSAQGARDYFF
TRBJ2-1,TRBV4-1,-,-,TGCGCCAGCAGCCAAGTATTAGCGCCCGAAAATGAGCAGTTCTTC,CASSQVLAPENEQFF
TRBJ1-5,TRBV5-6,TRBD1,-,TGTGCCAGCAGCCGTTGGGACAGGGAATCCCAGCCCCAGCATTTT,CASSRWDRESQPQHF
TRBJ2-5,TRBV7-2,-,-,TGTGCCAGCAGAATAGGTGGGCAGGGGATGGGAGAGACCCAGTACTTC,CASRIGGQGMGETQYF
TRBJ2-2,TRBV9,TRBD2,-,TGTGCCAGCAGCGTAGCTAGCGGGAACACCGGGGAGCTGTTTTTT,CASSVASGNTGELFF
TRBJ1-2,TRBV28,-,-,TGTGCCAGCAGTTTAGAGGACAGCCCCAACTATGGCTACACCTTC,CASSLEDSPNYGYTF
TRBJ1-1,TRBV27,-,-,TGTGCCAGCAGTCCCGGCCTCGGCTGGGGTGAAGCTTTCTTT,CASSPGLGWGEAFF
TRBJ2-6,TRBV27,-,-,TGTGCCAGCATGAACTTAGCCTCTGGGGCCAACGTCCTGACTTTC,CASMNLASGANVLTF
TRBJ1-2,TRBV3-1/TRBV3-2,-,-,TGTGCCAGCAGCCAAGATTGGAAAGGCTACACCTTC,CASSQDWKGYTF
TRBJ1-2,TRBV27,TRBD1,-,TGTGCCAGCAGTGAGGACAGGGGCTATGGCTACACCTTC,CASSEDRGYGYTF
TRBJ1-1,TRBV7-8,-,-,TGTGCCAGCAGCTTAGGGGGCGGGGGAACGAACACTGAAGCTTTCTTT,CASSLGGGGTNTEAFF
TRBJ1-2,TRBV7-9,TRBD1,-,TGTGCCAGCAGCTCAGGACAGGCATATGGCTACACCTTC,CASSSGQAYGYTF
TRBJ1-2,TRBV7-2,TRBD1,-,TGTGCCAGCAGCTTTCGACAGGGGGCTAGCTATGGCTACACCTTC,CASSFRQGASYGYTF
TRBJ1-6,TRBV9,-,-,TGTGCCAGCAGTGGGGGTCGGGGTGCGAATTCACCCCTCCACTTT,CASSGGRGANSPLHF
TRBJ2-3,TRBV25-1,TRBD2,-,TGTGCCAGCAGCCTGCCGGGACTAGCGGGAGTTAGCACAGATACGCAGTATTTT,CASSLPGLAGVSTDTQYF
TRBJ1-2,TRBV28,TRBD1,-,TGTGCCAGCAGGGGCTTGGGACAGACGAAACTTAATACCTATGGCTACACCTTC,CASRGLGQTKLNTYGYTF
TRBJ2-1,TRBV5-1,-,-,TGCGCCAGCGGCCACCAAGGGGCCTCCTACAATGAGCAGTTCTTC,CASGHQGASYNEQFF
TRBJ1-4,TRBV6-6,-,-,TGTGCCAGCAGGTCGGGGGGGTCTAATGAAAAACTGTTTTTT,CASRSGGSNEKLFF
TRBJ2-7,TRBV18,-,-,TGTGCCAGCTCACCCCCTGAAGGAAACGAGCAGTACTTC,CASSPPEGNEQYF
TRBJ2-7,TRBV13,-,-,TGTGCCAGCAGCTTAGCCCCCTACGAGCAGTACTTC,CASSLAPYEQYF
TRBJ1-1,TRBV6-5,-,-,TGTGCCAGCAGTACCACAGCAAAAGCTTTCTTT,CASSTTAKAFF
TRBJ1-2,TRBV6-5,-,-,TGTGCCAGCCGGGACGGGAACTATGGCTACACCTTC,CASRDGNYGYTF